The 20 T cell receptor beta chains below all came from one sample that was sequenced in a study of T-cell reconstitution after alpha-beta-depleted transplantation in children. A library of TCRbeta sequences, prepared with unique molecular identifiers, was generated. TCRdb independently ran MiXCR on the PCR reads; one entry per CDR3 protein. The sample carries 450,000 to 600,000 distinct CDR3 sequences, approximately 29% recorded once. This specimen consisted of PBMCs from the stem cell graft donor, obtained from the stem cell graft. All receptors come from a human donor who donated a stem cell graft to a child with aplastic anemia.

The CDR3 loop is CASTERRGGGNTIYF. In DNA, the CDR3 is TGTGCCAGCACCGAACGTCGCGGGGGGGGAAACACCATATATTTT. The chain employs TRBV12-3 or TRBV12-4 and TRBJ1-3; tentative D call: TRBD1 (5 bases). The CDR3 runs to 15 residues. Deletions cut 7 bases from V and 4 bases from J, with 17 bases between.

The chain has TRBV5-4 and TRBJ2-3; TRBD2 matches 10 bases. The CDR3 is 16 residues long. CDR1 and CDR2 from the germline V gene are SGHNT and YYREEE (reference sequence). Trimming cost V 1 base and J 6 bases; bases outside gene matches: 8. CDR3 sequence (DNA): TGTGCCAGCAGCTTGAGTAGCGGGAGGAGGTTGGATACGCAGTATTTT. It encodes CASSLSSGRRLDTQYF.

The chain uses TRBV11-2 and TRBJ1-3, with 7 bases matching TRBD1. CDR1 SGHAT and CDR2 FQNNGV come from the germline V gene. There are 14 residues in the CDR3. V lost 5 bases and J lost 2; bases outside the gene matches: 3. CDR3: CASSPTGAGNTIYF. DNA of the CDR3: TGTGCCAGCAGCCCCACAGGGGCTGGAAACACCATATATTTT.

The chain is built from TRBV11-2 and TRBJ2-7, with TRBD2 matching over 9 bases. With V trimmed by 4 bases and J by 3 bases, 4 bases remained unmatched. CDR3 length equals 14 residues. The germline V gene encodes CDR1 SGHAT and CDR2 FQNNGV. CDR3 residues: CASSSGTSRYEQYF. The CDR3 DNA sequence: TGTGCCAGCAGCTCCGGGACTAGCCGCTACGAGCAGTACTTC.

The J gene is TRBJ2-5, the V gene TRBV7-6; D is ambiguous. CDR1 SGHVS and CDR2 FNYEAQ come from the germline V gene. The ends were cut back, 5 bases at V and 6 bases at J, with 16 bases in the middle. The CDR3 length is 14 residues. This CDR3 reads CASSAATSRQTQYF. The DNA of the CDR3 is TGTGCCAGCAGCGCGGCCACTTCTCGGCAGACCCAGTACTTC.

This clonotype was counted a few times. This chain uses TRBV28 with TRBJ2-7, with D possibly TRBD2 on 6 matching bases. Trimming shortened V by 7 bases and J by 0 bases, and 10 bases separated the two germline ends. Germline values: CDR1 MDHEN, CDR2 SYDVKM. This CDR3 has 13 amino acids. Here the CDR3 DNA reads TGTGCCAGCATGGGCGGGACCTCCTACGAGCAGTACTTC. Translation: CASMGGTSYEQYF.

This clonotype was counted only a few times. The chain has TRBV18 and TRBJ1-1, with D hard to call. V was trimmed by 2 bases and J by 0 bases, leaving 10 bases between them. The CDR3 has 15 amino acids. Germline assignment: CDR1 KGHSH and CDR2 LQKENI. CDR3: CASSPSYSLNTEAFF. The CDR3 DNA is TGTGCCAGCTCACCATCCTACAGTCTGAACACTGAAGCTTTCTTT.

This clonotype was counted a few times. The chain is built from TRBV30 and TRBJ2-4, with D hard to call. The CDR3 is 14 residues long. Trimming removed 6 bases at V and 0 bases at J, with 12 bases between. CDR1 GTSNPN and CDR2 SVGIG come from the germline V gene (reference sequence). The chain's CDR3 is CACTGALAKNIQYF. DNA for the CDR3: TGTGCCTGCACTGGAGCGCTAGCCAAAAACATTCAGTACTTC.

This clonotype was observed a handful of times. The CDR3 here is CASSDSSGDEQYF. CDR3 bases: TGTGCCAGCAGTGACTCGAGCGGGGACGAGCAGTACTTC. The chain recombines TRBV6-4 with TRBJ2-7; 7 bases map to TRBD2. J was trimmed by 5 bases and V by 0 bases; bases with no gene match: 1. CDR3 length: 13 amino acids. Germline CDR1 MRHNA, CDR2 SNTAGT.

The chain links TRBV30 to TRBJ1-1; D is perhaps TRBD1 (6 bases). The V end lost 1 base, the J end lost 3 bases, and 12 bases lay between the germline ends. The CDR3 has 14 amino acids. Germline V gene data show CDR1 as GTSNPN and CDR2 as SVGIG (reference sequence). The CDR3 sequence is CAWSGIDRHTEAFF. The CDR3, as DNA: TGTGCCTGGAGTGGAATCGACAGGCACACTGAAGCTTTCTTT.

The chain joins TRBV9 to TRBJ1-4, with D perhaps matching TRBD1 (5 bases). Germline CDR1 reads SGDLS; CDR2 reads YYNGEE. Trimming took 0 bases from V and 0 from J, leaving 6 bases between them. The CDR3 spans 15 residues. The CDR3 sequence is CASSVEGATNEKLFF. CDR3 nucleotides: TGTGCCAGCAGCGTAGAAGGGGCAACTAATGAAAAACTGTTTTTT. Looking up the rest from reference TRBV9 and TRBJ1-4 gives the full variable domain: DSGVTQTPKHLITATGQRVTLRCSPRSGDLSVYWYQQSLDQGLQFLIQYYNGEERAKGNILERFSAQQFPDLHSELNLSSLELGDSALYFCASSVEGATNEKLFFGSGTQLSVL.

CDR3 DNA sequence: TGCGCCAGCAGCCAAGAAGGGGCTAGCGGGGTGAATGAGCAGTTCTTC. It is translated as CASSQEGASGVNEQFF. The chain links TRBV4-3 to TRBJ2-1, with 9 positions matching TRBD2. Germline CDR1 LGHNA, CDR2 YSLEER. The CDR3 loop spans 16 amino acids. Unmatched junction bases numbered 7, after V lost 0 bases and J lost 7 bases.

This chain joins TRBV29-1 and TRBJ2-1; D gene ambiguous. V lost 2 bases to trimming and J lost 7 bases, with 6 bases between them. In germline, CDR1 is SQVTM, CDR2 ANQGSEA. The CDR3 is 11 amino acids. DNA for the CDR3: TGCAGCGTTGAATCGCAGAATGAGCAGTTCTTC. It is translated as CSVESQNEQFF.

This chain uses TRBV12-3 or TRBV12-4 with TRBJ2-1; 10 nucleotides match TRBD2. Germline trimming cut 6 bases from V and 8 bases from J; bases unmatched to any gene: 13. CDR3 length equals 16 residues. CDR3 DNA: TGTGCCAGCAGGTTGGTACTAGCGGGAAAGTTTGATGAGCAGTTCTTC. As protein: CASRLVLAGKFDEQFF.

This clonotype was found a few times. This chain joins TRBV27 and TRBJ2-2, with D perhaps given as TRBD1 or TRBD2 (5 bases each). Trimming pared 7 bases from V and 7 bases from J, leaving 13 bases between. CDR1 MNHEY and CDR2 SMNVEV come from the germline V gene (reference sequence). This CDR3 has 13 residues. CDR3 loop: CASTRDPYGELFF. CDR3 coding DNA: TGTGCCAGCACCCGGGACCCATACGGGGAGCTGTTTTTT.

V and J are TRBV28 and TRBJ1-1; 7 bases agree with TRBD1. The trim removed 5 bases at V and 11 bases at J, leaving 14 bases unmatched. There are 14 residues in the CDR3. Germline V gene sequence: CDR1 MDHEN, CDR2 SYDVKM. DNA of the CDR3: TGTGCCAGCAGTCCCCGACAGGGCCCATGGCGGGCTTTCTTT. This translates into CASSPRQGPWRAFF.

The gene calls are TRBV12-3 or TRBV12-4 and TRBJ2-5; the D gene is possibly TRBD2 (6 bases). The CDR3 extends over 13 amino acids. With 6 bases removed from V and 5 bases from J, the gap between germline ends came to 13 bases. The CDR3 DNA reads TGTGCCAGCAGCAAAAACGCGGGGGAGACCCAGTACTTC. Its translation: CASSKNAGETQYF.

J is TRBJ2-1 and V is TRBV29-1; 7 bases are shared with TRBD2. Looked up from germline, CDR1 is SQVTM and CDR2 is ANQGSEA. This CDR3 has 14 amino acids. V was clipped by 5 bases and J by 5 bases; unmatched bases: 9. The CDR3 coding sequence is TGCAGCGTTCAACCGGGAGGAGGCCACAATGAGCAGTTCTTC. Its translation: CSVQPGGGHNEQFF.

V is TRBV12-3 or TRBV12-4 and J is TRBJ1-2; 9 nucleotides align to TRBD1. Trimming removed 7 bases from V and 5 bases from J; junction bases left unmatched: 8. The CDR3 covers 14 residues. In DNA form, the CDR3 reads TGTGCCAGCACCCCGACAGGGGGAGAATATGGCTACACCTTC. This codes for CASTPTGGEYGYTF.

This clonotype was picked up one time. The chain uses TRBV19 and TRBJ1-2; D gene uncertain. This CDR3 has 16 residues. Trimming removed 3 bases from V and 0 bases from J, with 14 bases in between. Germline-derived CDR1 and CDR2 are LNHDA and SQIVND (reference sequence). The CDR3 is CASSIFHDGSNYGYTF. CDR3 in DNA: TGTGCCAGTAGTATTTTCCACGACGGCTCTAACTATGGCTACACCTTC.